Below are 8 T cell receptor beta chains sequenced from a single sample in a study of cytotoxic CD8 clonotypes in ibrutinib-treated CLL. The data were produced by immunoSEQ multiplex PCR, yet TCRdb's version contains in-frame clones alone and is incomplete. The table lists some 140,000 clones, 75% to 95% of them singletons. The starting material was PBMCs, obtained after 12 months of ibrutinib treatment. These receptors were taken from a human donor with chronic lymphocytic leukemia.

The chain is built from TRBV21-1 and TRBJ2-7. TRBV21-1 is tagged as a pseudogene. The CDR3 runs 11 residues. CDR3 in DNA: TGTGCCAGCAGCAAAAGTGGGGAGCAGTACTTC. This encodes CASSKSGEQYF.

This chain uses TRBV19 with TRBJ1-5, with 11 bases matching TRBD1. CDR3 length: 16 residues. CDR1 and CDR2 from the germline V gene are LNHDA and SQIVND (reference sequence). The junction had 8 bases not matched to a gene; V was cut back by 3 bases and J by 7 bases. CDR3 DNA sequence: TGTGCCAGTAGTATGACCGGACAGGGGGCACGACAGCCCCAGCATTTT. Translating it yields CASSMTGQGARQPQHF.

The chain links TRBV19 to TRBJ1-2; TRBD1 might be the D (5 bases). V was cut by 0 bases and J by 5 bases, with 16 bases left in between. CDR3 size: 16 residues. The germline gives CDR1 LNHDA, CDR2 SQIVND (reference sequence). The CDR3 spells CASSIDLGQARYGYTF. In nucleotides, the CDR3 is TGTGCCAGTAGTATAGATCTCGGACAAGCAAGGTATGGCTACACCTTC.

This sequence joins TRBV27 and TRBJ1-1; possibly TRBD1 for D (5 bases). Germline CDR1 MNHEY, CDR2 SMNVEV (reference sequence). With 8 bases removed from V and 2 bases from J, the gap between germline ends came to 18 bases. The CDR3 contains 15 residues. The CDR3 is CASGASRGGNTEAFF. The CDR3, as DNA: TGTGCCAGCGGGGCCAGCCGGGGGGGAAACACTGAAGCTTTCTTT.

The CDR3 sequence: CASSLLAGVGGETQYF. The CDR3 region has the DNA TGTGCCAGCAGCTTACTAGCGGGAGTTGGGGGGGAGACCCAGTACTTC. This rearrangement joins TRBV11-1 to TRBJ2-5, with TRBD2 identical over 10 bases. After removal of 2 bases from V and 5 bases from J, the junction contained 8 bases not matched to a gene. The CDR3 totals 16 residues. Germline-derived CDR1 and CDR2 are SGHAT and FQDESV (reference sequence).

This clone is a singleton in its sample. CDR3 protein: CASSPGTANTGELFF. CDR3 sequence (DNA): TGTGCCAGCTCACCTGGGACAGCCAACACCGGGGAGCTGTTTTTT. J is TRBJ2-2 and V is TRBV18; TRBD1 matches 7 bases. The CDR3 contains 15 residues. Germline V lookup: CDR1 KGHSH, CDR2 LQKENI. J lost 2 bases, V lost 3 bases, and 3 bases had no gene match.

The chain recombines TRBV19 with TRBJ2-6; tentatively, D is TRBD1 (6 bases). The ends were cut back, 5 bases at V and 2 bases at J, with 10 bases in the middle. CDR1 is LNHDA, CDR2 SQIVND, per germline (reference sequence). The CDR3 has 15 amino acids. CDR3 protein: CASSQGTAGANVLTF. The CDR3 DNA follows: TGTGCCAGTAGTCAGGGGACGGCTGGGGCCAACGTCCTGACTTTC.

V is TRBV9 and J is TRBJ1-1; D is possibly TRBD1 (5 bases). The CDR3 sequence is 14 residues long. Germline values: CDR1 SGDLS, CDR2 YYNGEE. Between the trimmed V and J ends, which lost 0 bases and 4 bases, there was a span of 10 bases. In DNA form, the CDR3 reads TGTGCCAGCAGCGTAGCTAGACAGTTCACTGAAGCTTTCTTT. Protein product: CASSVARQFTEAFF. Full variable domain (remainder filled in from reference TRBV9 and TRBJ1-1): DSGVTQTPKHLITATGQRVTLRCSPRSGDLSVYWYQQSLDQGLQFLIQYYNGEERAKGNILERFSAQQFPDLHSELNLSSLELGDSALYFCASSVARQFTEAFFGQGTRLTVV.